This T cell receptor (beta chain) is from a study of control samples from healthy donors and cancer patients. This table comes from immunoSEQ multiplex PCR, and its TCRdb copy is limited to in-frame clones, with some not included. The table shows more than 150,000 clones, with roughly 92% occurring only once. This clone has a handful of counts. The CDR3 loop spans 15 amino acids. Germline CDR1 and CDR2: SGHNT and YYREEE (reference sequence). V dropped 4 bases and J dropped 0 bases, with 8 bases sitting between them. The sequencing input was blood. This TCR was sampled from a man between 45 and 60 years old in good health. V usage is TRBV5-4 and J usage is TRBJ1-6; D perhaps matches TRBD1 (6 bases). CDR3 DNA sequence: TGTGCCAGCAGCGAACAGGGCTCCTATAATTCACCCCTCCACTTT. Its translation is CASSEQGSYNSPLHF.